This T cell receptor (beta chain) was found in a study of glioma-infiltrating T cells. Germline CDR1 is KGHDR and CDR2 is SFDVKD. The CDR3 has 21 amino acids. Trimming shortened V by 4 bases and J by 4 bases, and 30 bases separated the two germline ends. This clonotype was seen only a few times. The iRepertoire nested amplicon-rescue multiplex PCR amplified TCR alpha and beta CDR3s from RNA. One entry per CDR3 protein, called by TCRdb with MiXCR from the multiplex PCR reads. Of a few hundred thousand distinct CDR3 sequences listed, around 45% are singletons. The material sequenced was glioma tissue, nonneoplastic brain tissue, or PBMCs (not recorded which). The TCR sequence derives from a human donor with low-grade glioma or glioblastoma, undergoing nonglioma brain surgery, or in good health (not recorded which). The chain joins TRBV24-1 to TRBJ1-4; perhaps TRBD1 as D (6 bases). CDR3 in DNA: TGTGCCACCAGTGAACCCGCGGCAGGGGACTTCCCCGACTTCAATAATGAAAAACTGTTTTTT. Protein product: CATSEPAAGDFPDFNNEKLFF.